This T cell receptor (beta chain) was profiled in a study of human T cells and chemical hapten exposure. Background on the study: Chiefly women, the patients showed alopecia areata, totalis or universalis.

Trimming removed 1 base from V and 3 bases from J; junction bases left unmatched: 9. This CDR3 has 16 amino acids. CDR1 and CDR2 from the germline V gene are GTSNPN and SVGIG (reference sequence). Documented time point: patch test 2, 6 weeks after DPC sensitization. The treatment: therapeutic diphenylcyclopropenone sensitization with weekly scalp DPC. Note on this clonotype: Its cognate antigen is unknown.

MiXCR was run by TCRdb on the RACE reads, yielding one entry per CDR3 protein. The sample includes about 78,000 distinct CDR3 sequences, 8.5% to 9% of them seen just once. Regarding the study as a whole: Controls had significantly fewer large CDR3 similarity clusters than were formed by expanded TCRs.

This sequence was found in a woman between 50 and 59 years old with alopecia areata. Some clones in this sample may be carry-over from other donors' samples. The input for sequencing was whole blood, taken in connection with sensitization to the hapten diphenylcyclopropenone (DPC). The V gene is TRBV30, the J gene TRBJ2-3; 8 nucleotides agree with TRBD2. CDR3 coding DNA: TGTGCCTGGAGTGGTAGAAAGCGGGAGAAGACAGATACGCAGTATTTT. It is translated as CAWSGRKREKTDTQYF.